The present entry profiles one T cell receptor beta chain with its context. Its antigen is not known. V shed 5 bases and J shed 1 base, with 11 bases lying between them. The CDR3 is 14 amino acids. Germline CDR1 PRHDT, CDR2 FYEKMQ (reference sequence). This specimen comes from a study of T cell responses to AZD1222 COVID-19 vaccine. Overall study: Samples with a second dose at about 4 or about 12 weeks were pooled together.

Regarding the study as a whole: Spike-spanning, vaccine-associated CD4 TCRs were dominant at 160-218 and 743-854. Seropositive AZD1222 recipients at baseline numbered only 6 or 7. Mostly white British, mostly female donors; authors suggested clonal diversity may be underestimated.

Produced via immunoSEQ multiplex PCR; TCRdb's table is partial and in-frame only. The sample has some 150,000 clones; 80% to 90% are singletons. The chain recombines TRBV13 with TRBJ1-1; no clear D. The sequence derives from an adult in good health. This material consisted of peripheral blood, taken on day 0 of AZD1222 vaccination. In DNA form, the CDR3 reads TGTGCCAGCAGCCCAGAGGGATGGAACACTGAAGCTTTCTTT. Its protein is CASSPEGWNTEAFF.